The entry below gives a single TCR beta chain sequence along with its context. The antigen remains undetermined. TCR beta VDJ and CDR3 were profiled, and genomic DNA was the template. TCRdb recomputed calls from the reads with MiXCR, one row per CDR3 protein. The repertoire holds about 180,000 distinct CDR3 sequences, with around half as singletons. These data belong to a study of CD8+CD57+ T cells in acquired aplastic anemia. About the study: The average for DNA from sorted CD4+ and CD8+ cells was roughly 3 ug. In CD4+ cells, healthy donors produced an average of around 11 million reads.

Trimming stripped 0 bases from V and 3 bases from J, with 11 bases between. Germline CDR1 ENHRY, CDR2 SYGVKD. The CDR3 covers 15 residues. Overall study results and limits: Patients and controls shared 25 to 35 CD8+ CDR3 sequences, highly expressed in patients. CD8+ Simpson's diversity showed no significant patient-control difference.

The source is a human donor in good health. This chain uses TRBV10-3 with TRBJ1-2; D is unclear. The specimen sequenced was sorted CD4+, CD8+, or CD8+CD57+ T cells (not recorded which) from PBMCs. The CDR3 DNA sequence: TGTGCCATCAGTGAGTCGCCCAGGAGAGACTATGGCTACACCTTC. It specifies CAISESPRRDYGYTF.